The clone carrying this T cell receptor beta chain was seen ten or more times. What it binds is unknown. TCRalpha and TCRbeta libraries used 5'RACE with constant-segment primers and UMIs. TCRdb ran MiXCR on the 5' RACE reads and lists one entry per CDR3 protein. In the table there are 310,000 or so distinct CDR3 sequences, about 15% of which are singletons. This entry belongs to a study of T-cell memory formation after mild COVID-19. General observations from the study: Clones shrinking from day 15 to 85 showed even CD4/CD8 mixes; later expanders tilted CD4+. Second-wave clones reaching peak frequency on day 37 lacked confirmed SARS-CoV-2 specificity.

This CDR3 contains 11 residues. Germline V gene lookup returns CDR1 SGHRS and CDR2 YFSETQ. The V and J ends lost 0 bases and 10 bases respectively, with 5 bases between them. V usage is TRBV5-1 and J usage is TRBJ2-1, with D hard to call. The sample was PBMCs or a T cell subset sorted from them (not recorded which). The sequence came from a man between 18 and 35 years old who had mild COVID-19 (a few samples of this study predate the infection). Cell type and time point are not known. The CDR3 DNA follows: TGCGCCAGCAGCTTGGAACAGGAGCAGTTCTTC. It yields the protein CASSLEQEQFF.